Below are 32 T cell receptor beta chains sequenced from a single sample in a study of beta chain features in type 1 diabetes. Expressed TCRB transcripts were sequenced after all isolated RNA was converted to cDNA. Measured with immunoSEQ multiplex PCR; TCRdb has only the in-frame clones, and not every one. Among about 360,000 clones listed, approximately 12% were seen once. The specimen sequenced was naive CD4+ T cells from blood. These receptors came from a man younger than 35 in good health.

This clone was detected a few times. The chain recombines TRBV28 with TRBJ1-6; D may be TRBD1 (6 bases). The CDR3 is made up of 13 amino acids. Germline V gene data show CDR1 as MDHEN and CDR2 as SYDVKM. The V end lost 7 bases, the J end lost 8 bases, and 12 bases lay between the germline ends. The CDR3 here is CASMQQGHSPLHF. In DNA form, the CDR3 reads TGTGCCAGCATGCAACAGGGCCATTCACCCCTCCACTTT.

This clone was observed a handful of times. The chain has TRBV7-2 and TRBJ1-1, with 9 nucleotides matching TRBD1. Looked up from germline, CDR1 is SGHTA and CDR2 is FQGNSA. The CDR3 runs 14 residues. V gave up 5 bases and J gave up 4 bases; unmatched junction bases: 5. CDR3 nucleotide sequence: TGTGCCAGCAGCCCGGGACAGGGACCCACTGAAGCTTTCTTT. This gives the protein CASSPGQGPTEAFF. Filled out from reference TRBV7-2 and TRBJ1-1, the complete variable domain reads GAGVSQSPSNKVTEKGKDVELRCDPISGHTALYWYRQSLGQGLEFLIYFQGNSAPDKSGLPSDRFSAERTGGSVSTLTIQRTQQEDSAVYLCASSPGQGPTEAFFGQGTRLTVV.

The table lists this clone with a few counts. The chain uses TRBV5-4 and TRBJ2-1, with 10 positions matching TRBD1. The germline V gene encodes CDR1 SGHNT and CDR2 YYREEE (reference sequence). The V segment lost 4 bases and the J segment 7 bases; nucleotides outside the gene matches: 14. CDR3 size: 17 residues. In nucleotides, the CDR3 is TGTGCCAGCAGCAGACCCGGGACAGGGGCTCAAAAAAATGAGCAGTTCTTC. This encodes CASSRPGTGAQKNEQFF.

This clone was counted between two and nine times. V is TRBV30 and J is TRBJ2-5; perhaps TRBD2 as D (6 bases). Germline CDR1 reads GTSNPN; CDR2 reads SVGIG (reference sequence). CDR3 length: 12 residues. The germline V and J ends were trimmed by 8 bases and 5 bases, with 15 bases remaining between them. The CDR3 sequence is CARSGPGETQYF. The CDR3 region has the DNA TGTGCCCGAAGCGGGCCAGGGGAGACCCAGTACTTC.

In this sample, this clone turned up a few times. This chain links TRBV4-3 with TRBJ1-2; D unresolved. The CDR3 spans 16 residues. The germline V gene has CDR1 LGHNA and CDR2 YSLEER. With 1 base removed from V and 4 bases from J, the gap between germline ends came to 16 bases. The CDR3 bases are TGCGCCAGCAGCCAAGTTCAGGCAGGTCCCTCCTATGGCTACACCTTC. It specifies CASSQVQAGPSYGYTF.

Only a few counts were recorded for this clone. The V and J genes are TRBV19 and TRBJ1-5, with 12 bases that match TRBD1. The CDR3 has 16 amino acids. Germline V gene lookup returns CDR1 LNHDA and CDR2 SQIVND (reference sequence). The J segment lost 1 base and the V segment lost 7 bases, leaving 5 bases of the junction unmatched. Here the CDR3 reads CASTRDRGLSNQPQHF. DNA of the CDR3: TGTGCCAGTACCCGGGACAGGGGGCTGAGCAATCAGCCCCAGCATTTT.

This clone was observed a few times. This sequence joins TRBV5-1 and TRBJ2-2, with TRBD1 matching 9 bases. The junction had 4 bases not matched to a gene; V was cut back by 4 bases and J by 6 bases. In germline, CDR1 is SGHRS, CDR2 YFSETQ. This CDR3 contains 14 residues. The CDR3 DNA reads as TGCGCCAGCAGCCGGGACAGGGAGGCCGGGGAGCTGTTTTTT. It specifies CASSRDREAGELFF.

This clone was seen a handful of times. The chain is built from TRBV7-9 and TRBJ2-7; 7 bases are shared with TRBD1. This CDR3 contains 14 residues. V lost 5 bases and J lost 5; bases outside the gene matches: 9. Germline assignment: CDR1 SEHNR and CDR2 FQNEAQ (reference sequence). The CDR3 DNA follows: TGTGCCAGCAGCCGAGATACAGGGGACCACGAGCAGTACTTC. Translation gives CASSRDTGDHEQYF. Filled out from reference TRBV7-9 and TRBJ2-7, the complete variable domain reads DTGVSQNPRHKITKRGQNVTFRCDPISEHNRLYWYRQTLGQGPEFLTYFQNEAQLEKSRLLSDRFSAERPKGSFSTLEIQRTEQGDSAMYLCASSRDTGDHEQYFGPGTRLTVT.

This sequence joins TRBV7-6 and TRBJ1-6, with TRBD1 matching over 7 bases. The CDR3 covers 13 residues. V lost 5 bases and J lost 10; bases outside the gene matches: 5. Germline CDR1 and CDR2: SGHVS and FNYEAQ. The CDR3 spells CASSQTGDSPLHF. In nucleotides, the CDR3 is TGTGCCAGCAGCCAAACAGGGGACTCACCCCTCCACTTT.

This clone was counted at least ten times. The chain uses TRBV23-1 and TRBJ2-7; D uncertain. TRBV23-1 is an ORF; its function is uncertain. Deletions cut 8 bases from V and 5 bases from J, with 7 bases between. This CDR3 has 10 amino acids. CDR3 DNA sequence: TGCGCCAGCGTACGAGACGAGCAGTACTTC. Protein product: CASVRDEQYF.

V is TRBV7-9 and J is TRBJ1-2; D not certain. In germline, CDR1 is SEHNR, CDR2 FQNEAQ (reference sequence). Between the trimmed V and J ends, which lost 5 bases and 2 bases, there was a span of 6 bases. The CDR3 length is 12 residues. CDR3: CASSAENYGYTF. As DNA, the CDR3 is TGTGCCAGCAGCGCCGAGAACTATGGCTACACCTTC.

The V gene is TRBV4-1, the J gene TRBJ2-1; 10 nucleotides line up with TRBD2. Per the germline V gene, CDR1 is MGHRA and CDR2 is YSYEKL. The CDR3 is made up of 17 amino acids. Trimming removed 0 bases from V and 9 bases from J; junction bases left unmatched: 11. The CDR3 sequence is CASSQDQVAGGSGEQFF. Written as DNA, the CDR3 is TGCGCCAGCAGCCAAGATCAGGTAGCGGGGGGAAGTGGTGAGCAGTTCTTC.

There are a few counts of this clone. The V and J genes are TRBV7-9 and TRBJ2-3; 8 bases map to TRBD2. This CDR3 comprises 16 residues. Trimming took 1 base from V and 0 from J; bases not matched to a gene: 3. Germline values: CDR1 SEHNR, CDR2 FQNEAQ (reference sequence). CDR3 DNA: TGTGCCAGCAGCTTAGGGCCTAGCGGGAGCACAGATACGCAGTATTTT. Residues: CASSLGPSGSTDTQYF.

This clone has more than one count but fewer than ten. The J gene is TRBJ2-1, the V gene TRBV19; 8 bases line up with TRBD1. The V segment lost 5 bases and the J segment 1 base; nucleotides outside the gene matches: 4. The CDR3 is 15 residues long. Looked up from germline, CDR1 is LNHDA and CDR2 is SQIVND (reference sequence). CDR3 region: CASSPTGGSYNEQFF. DNA for the CDR3: TGTGCCAGTAGTCCCACAGGGGGATCCTACAATGAGCAGTTCTTC.

This chain links TRBV10-3 with TRBJ1-1; no firm D call. In germline, CDR1 is ENHRY, CDR2 SYGVKD. The CDR3 consists of 13 residues. Trimming took off 11 bases at V and 0 bases at J, with 13 bases between the two ends. The CDR3 here is CASRLPLNTEAFF. Written as DNA, the CDR3 is TGTGCCTCCCGGTTACCCCTGAACACTGAAGCTTTCTTT.

The chain uses TRBV11-2 and TRBJ2-7, with 16 bases lining up with TRBD2. With 5 bases clipped from V and 1 base from J, the junction kept 8 bases outside the gene matches. The CDR3 runs to 18 residues. Germline V gene lookup returns CDR1 SGHAT and CDR2 FQNNGV. The CDR3 DNA reads TGTGCCAGCAGCCCCCTTGGGACTAGCGGGAGGGGTTCCTACGAGCAGTACTTC. Encoded protein: CASSPLGTSGRGSYEQYF.

This clone was detected only a few times. This rearrangement joins TRBV7-9 to TRBJ1-3; D unresolved. V shed 6 bases and J shed 2 bases, with 8 bases lying between them. The germline V gene encodes CDR1 SEHNR and CDR2 FQNEAQ (reference sequence). CDR3 length equals 13 residues. CDR3 in DNA: TGTGCCAGCAGACTGATTGCTGGAAACACCATATATTTT. It yields the protein CASRLIAGNTIYF.

The V and J genes are TRBV29-1 and TRBJ1-4; 8 positions match TRBD1. Germline V gene lookup returns CDR1 SQVTM and CDR2 ANQGSEA. The CDR3 is 14 amino acids. V lost 6 bases to trimming and J lost 7 bases; unmatched junction nucleotides: 10. CDR3: CSVKMRGTGEKLFF. Written as DNA, the CDR3 is TGCAGCGTCAAAATGCGCGGGACAGGTGAAAAACTGTTTTTT.

This clone has more than one count but fewer than ten. This chain joins TRBV2 and TRBJ2-7; 8 bases fit TRBD1. The germline gives CDR1 SNHLY, CDR2 FYNNEI. Trimming removed 5 bases from V and 5 bases from J; junction bases left unmatched: 5. This CDR3 region has 13 residues. CDR3 protein: CASSIDRGHEQYF. Written as DNA, the CDR3 is TGTGCCAGCAGTATCGACAGGGGCCACGAGCAGTACTTC.

This clone was picked up a small number of times. The genes are TRBV28 and TRBJ1-5; 7 bases match TRBD1. J gave up 6 bases and V 7 bases, and 6 bases lay outside the gene matches. The CDR3 sequence is 13 residues long. Germline CDR1 is MDHEN and CDR2 is SYDVKM. The CDR3 sequence: CASTRAGGQPQHF. CDR3 DNA: TGTGCCAGCACGAGGGCAGGGGGTCAGCCCCAGCATTTT.

This clone turned up a few times. The CDR3 reads CASSLQRGGNTGELFF. In DNA, the CDR3 is TGCGCCAGCAGCTTGCAGCGGGGGGGCAACACCGGGGAGCTGTTTTTT. V is TRBV5-1 and J is TRBJ2-2, with 10 bases identical to TRBD2. Germline loops: CDR1 SGHRS, CDR2 YFSETQ. The CDR3 length is 16 residues. After removal of 1 base from V and 2 bases from J, the junction contained 2 bases not matched to a gene.

In this sample, this clone turned up a few times. This rearrangement joins TRBV27 to TRBJ2-7; 7 bases are shared with TRBD2. Germline CDR1 MNHEY, CDR2 SMNVEV (reference sequence). The CDR3 runs 14 residues. With 0 bases clipped from V and 1 base from J, the junction kept 0 bases outside the gene matches. CDR3 in amino acids: CASSLSGGSYEQYF. DNA of the CDR3: TGTGCCAGCAGTTTATCGGGGGGGTCCTACGAGCAGTACTTC.

There are many counts of this clone. Distinct nucleotide sequences in the sample also encode this CDR3. This chain uses TRBV28 with TRBJ2-1; the D is unclear. The CDR3 is 11 amino acids. V was shortened by 4 bases and J by 5 bases, with 3 bases between the two germline ends. Germline V gene lookup returns CDR1 MDHEN and CDR2 SYDVKM. The CDR3 sequence: CASSSDNEQFF. In nucleotides, the CDR3 is TGTGCCAGCAGTTCAGACAATGAGCAGTTCTTC.

The chain links TRBV4-2 to TRBJ1-2, with D unclear. Germline V gene sequence: CDR1 LGHNA, CDR2 YNFKEQ. This CDR3 has 17 residues. Trimming shortened V by 4 bases and J by 0 bases, and 18 bases separated the two germline ends. In DNA, the CDR3 is TGTGCCAGCAGCCCCGGGATTACTCAAGGTCCTAACTATGGCTACACCTTC. Its protein product is CASSPGITQGPNYGYTF.

There are a few counts of this clone. The chain uses TRBV5-1 and TRBJ1-3; tentative D call: TRBD1 (6 bases). The CDR3 consists of 16 residues. Germline V gives CDR1 SGHRS, CDR2 YFSETQ. Trimming removed 2 bases at V and 1 base at J, with 13 bases between. The CDR3 loop reads CASSFGVTGSGNTIYF. CDR3 nucleotides: TGCGCCAGCAGCTTCGGTGTGACAGGATCTGGAAACACCATATATTTT.

A few counts support this clone. The V gene is TRBV6-5, the J gene TRBJ1-1, with D possibly being TRBD1 (6 bases). V lost 6 bases and J lost 2, with 10 bases in between. The CDR3 covers 13 residues. Germline CDR1 MNHEY, CDR2 SVGAGI. CDR3 in amino acids: CASRLQGNTEAFF. The DNA of the CDR3 is TGTGCCAGCAGGCTACAGGGAAACACTGAAGCTTTCTTT.

This clone occurred many times. A junction end diverges from the germline sequence, so it may reflect a read error. The chain recombines TRBV7-9 with TRBJ2-5; D not certain. Germline V CDR1 and CDR2: SEHNR, FQNEAQ (reference sequence). This CDR3 comprises 8 residues. Written as DNA, the CDR3 is TGTGCCAGCAGCTCCCGGGACTTC. Encoded protein: CASSSRDF. The whole variable domain, remainder taken from reference TRBV7-9 and TRBJ2-5, is DTGVSQNPRHKITKRGQNVTFRCDPISEHNRLYWYRQTLGQGPEFLTYFQNEAQLEKSRLLSDRFSAERPKGSFSTLEIQRTEQGDSAMYLCASSSRDFGPGTRLLVL.

This rearrangement joins TRBV7-2 to TRBJ2-2; 9 bases map to TRBD2. This CDR3 is built from 14 residues. Looked up from germline, CDR1 is SGHTA and CDR2 is FQGNSA. The junction had 4 bases not matched to a gene; V was cut back by 5 bases and J by 6 bases. The CDR3 loop is CASSHASGAGELFF. DNA for the CDR3: TGTGCCAGCAGCCATGCTAGCGGGGCCGGGGAGCTGTTTTTT.

This clone appeared a few times. This chain uses TRBV28 with TRBJ2-3, with a weak D call TRBD1 (5 bases). CDR1 is MDHEN, CDR2 SYDVKM, per germline. The CDR3 spans 14 residues. The V end was cut by 5 bases, the J end by 0 bases, with 9 bases between. The CDR3, as DNA: TGTGCCAGCAGTCAGGGCGGAAGCACAGATACGCAGTATTTT. Translated: CASSQGGSTDTQYF.

J is TRBJ2-7 and V is TRBV9; TRBD1 aligns across 7 bases. CDR3 size: 15 residues. J lost 0 bases, V lost 6 bases, and 9 bases had no gene match. Germline V gene data show CDR1 as SGDLS and CDR2 as YYNGEE. CDR3 nucleotides: TGTGCCAGCATCTGGGGACAGCCTATCTCCTACGAGCAGTACTTC. Translated: CASIWGQPISYEQYF.

The rearrangement uses TRBV19 and TRBJ2-1; 15 bases map to TRBD2. Germline V gene lookup returns CDR1 LNHDA and CDR2 SQIVND (reference sequence). V was pared by 5 bases and J by 8 bases, with 7 bases of the junction left unmatched. The CDR3 is 16 amino acids. CDR3 bases: TGTGCCAGTAGTCCGTGGACTAGCGGGGGGGCCTATGAGCAGTTCTTC. This translates into CASSPWTSGGAYEQFF.

The sample holds a few counts of this clone. The chain recombines TRBV7-9 with TRBJ2-7; 10 bases agree with TRBD1. Germline loops: CDR1 SEHNR, CDR2 FQNEAQ (reference sequence). This CDR3 spans 13 amino acids. Trimming removed 10 bases from V and 2 bases from J; junction bases left unmatched: 5. The CDR3 here is CATPGTGAYEQYF. The CDR3 DNA reads as TGTGCCACCCCCGGGACAGGGGCCTACGAGCAGTACTTC. The variable domain in full, completed from reference TRBV7-9 and TRBJ2-7, reads DTGVSQNPRHKITKRGQNVTFRCDPISEHNRLYWYRQTLGQGPEFLTYFQNEAQLEKSRLLSDRFSAERPKGSFSTLEIQRTEQGDSAMYLCATPGTGAYEQYFGPGTRLTVT.